Each of the 21 T cell receptor beta chains below was sequenced from the same sample in a study of cytomegalovirus exposure and HLA in healthy donors. Sequencing used immunoSEQ multiplex PCR; TCRdb keeps in-frame clones, though not all of them. The sample holds tens of thousands of clones, 80% to 95% seen once. Sequencing was done on a sample of PBMCs. The source of these receptors is a woman aged 25 to 39 in good health and CMV-seronegative.

The CDR3 reads CASRKKGTSGAQETQYF. CDR3 nucleotides: TGTGCCAGCAGGAAGAAAGGCACTAGCGGGGCCCAAGAGACCCAGTACTTC. The chain joins TRBV7-9 to TRBJ2-5; 10 bases are a match to TRBD2. J was trimmed by 1 base and V by 6 bases; bases with no gene match: 11. Germline V lookup: CDR1 SEHNR, CDR2 FQNEAQ (reference sequence). CDR3 length: 17 amino acids. The variable domain in full, completed from reference TRBV7-9 and TRBJ2-5, reads DTGVSQNPRHKITKRGQNVTFRCDPISEHNRLYWYRQTLGQGPEFLTYFQNEAQLEKSRLLSDRFSAERPKGSFSTLEIQRTEQGDSAMYLCASRKKGTSGAQETQYFGPGTRLLVL.

The rearrangement uses TRBV10-3 and TRBJ2-3; 11 bases agree with TRBD2. The CDR3 totals 16 residues. Germline CDR1 reads ENHRY; CDR2 reads SYGVKD. J was trimmed by 0 bases and V by 6 bases; bases with no gene match: 5. The CDR3 loop is CAIRSTSGTSTDTQYF. CDR3 in DNA: TGTGCCATCAGATCGACTAGCGGGACTAGCACAGATACGCAGTATTTT.

The chain recombines TRBV2 with TRBJ2-7; D is ambiguous. This CDR3 spans 13 amino acids. With 8 bases removed from V and 5 bases from J, the gap between germline ends came to 16 bases. CDR1 is SNHLY and CDR2 is FYNNEI in the germline V gene. The CDR3 DNA reads as TGTGCCAGCTGTCTCCTACGATCCAACGAGCAGTACTTC. Translation: CASCLLRSNEQYF.

The chain is built from TRBV7-8 and TRBJ1-2; D is possibly TRBD1 (5 bases). The V end lost 4 bases, the J end lost 8 bases, and 17 bases lay between the germline ends. The CDR3 sequence is 14 residues long. The germline V gene has CDR1 SGHVS and CDR2 FQNEAQ. The CDR3 sequence is CASSYGDSAIGYTF. The CDR3 coding sequence is TGTGCCAGCAGCTATGGGGACTCTGCTATCGGCTACACCTTC.

The rearrangement links TRBV30 to TRBJ1-1; D perhaps matches TRBD1 (6 bases). Trimming took 0 bases from V and 5 from J, leaving 16 bases between them. CDR3 length equals 15 residues. CDR1 and CDR2 (germline): GTSNPN, SVGIG (reference sequence). This CDR3 is CAWSVSPTGGTEAFF. The CDR3 region has the DNA TGTGCCTGGAGTGTAAGTCCGACAGGTGGAACTGAAGCTTTCTTT.

The CDR3 bases are TGTGCCAGCAGACGAGGCGGTAGAGTTACCTACGAGCAGTACTTC. It specifies CASRRGGRVTYEQYF. The chain has TRBV6-5 and TRBJ2-7; D gene ambiguous. V lost 6 bases and J lost 2, with 17 bases in between. This CDR3 is built from 15 residues. Germline CDR1 MNHEY, CDR2 SVGAGI.

The gene calls are TRBV9 and TRBJ2-1, with 12 bases matching TRBD2. Germline V gene lookup returns CDR1 SGDLS and CDR2 YYNGEE. The CDR3 runs 17 residues. Germline trimming cut 3 bases from V and 7 bases from J; bases unmatched to any gene: 11. The CDR3 nucleotides read TGTGCCAGCAGCGCTTTTGGGCTAGCGGGAGGGCCTAATGAGCAGTTCTTC. Its translation: CASSAFGLAGGPNEQFF.

This clone occurred a few times. The chain employs TRBV5-6 and TRBJ2-7; TRBD2 aligns across 7 bases. The V gene's germline CDR1 is SGHDT and CDR2 YYEEEE. This CDR3 region has 12 residues. Trimming took 4 bases from V and 6 from J; bases not matched to a gene: 4. This chain's CDR3 is CASSPPGGEQYF. For the CDR3, the DNA is TGTGCCAGCAGCCCGCCGGGGGGCGAGCAGTACTTC.

The V gene is TRBV6-1, the J gene TRBJ1-1; D might be TRBD1 (6 bases). Trimming removed 8 bases at V and 7 bases at J, with 14 bases between. Germline V gene sequence: CDR1 MNHNS, CDR2 SASEGT. The CDR3 is 12 amino acids. CDR3 loop: CASLIQGYEAFF. DNA of the CDR3: TGTGCCAGCCTAATACAGGGTTATGAAGCTTTCTTT.

V usage is TRBV7-2 and J usage is TRBJ2-1, with 12 positions matching TRBD2. CDR1 and CDR2 (germline): SGHTA, FQGNSA. J was trimmed by 9 bases and V by 2 bases; bases with no gene match: 8. The CDR3 has 16 residues. CDR3 DNA: TGTGCCAGCAGCTTAACGGGACTAGCGGGTTCTGGTGAGCAGTTCTTC. Protein sequence: CASSLTGLAGSGEQFF.

Here the CDR3 reads CAWNGNPYEQYF. The DNA of the CDR3 is TGTGCCTGGAACGGGAACCCCTACGAGCAGTACTTC. The V call is TRBV30, the J call TRBJ2-7; a possible D gene is TRBD2 (5 bases). V gave up 4 bases and J gave up 2 bases, with 9 bases separating them. The CDR3 covers 12 residues. CDR1 GTSNPN and CDR2 SVGIG come from the germline V gene (reference sequence).

The chain combines TRBV5-5 with TRBJ1-2; D unresolved. Trimming stripped 0 bases from V and 3 bases from J, with 18 bases between. The length of the CDR3 is 17 residues. Germline V CDR1 and CDR2: SGHKS, YYEKEE (reference sequence). The CDR3 reads CASSLDSSASTYYGYTF. The DNA of the CDR3 is TGTGCCAGCAGCTTGGATTCCTCCGCGAGTACCTACTATGGCTACACCTTC.

The chain uses TRBV18 and TRBJ1-1, with 12 bases lining up with TRBD1. The V and J ends lost 0 bases and 4 bases, in that order; junction bases with no gene match: 6. The CDR3 spans 17 residues. Germline V gene sequence: CDR1 KGHSH, CDR2 LQKENI. The CDR3 loop reads CASSPPGQGAMGTEAFF. CDR3 coding DNA: TGTGCCAGCTCACCACCGGGACAGGGGGCGATGGGCACTGAAGCTTTCTTT.

The J gene is TRBJ1-1, the V gene TRBV25-1; D is unresolved. V lost 3 bases, J lost 6 bases, and 14 bases lay in between. The CDR3 is 14 residues long. Germline CDR1 is MGHDK and CDR2 is SYGVNS. The CDR3 bases are TGTGCCAGCAGTGAGGGTTTGGTGGGCGCTGAAGCTTTCTTT. Translated: CASSEGLVGAEAFF. Drawing the rest from reference TRBV25-1 and TRBJ1-1, the complete variable domain is EADIYQTPRYLVIGTGKKITLECSQTMGHDKMYWYQQDPGMELHLIHYSYGVNSTEKGDLSSESTVSRIRTEHFPLTLESARPSHTSQYLCASSEGLVGAEAFFGQGTRLTVV.

The J gene is TRBJ1-4, the V gene TRBV6-5, with D possibly TRBD1 on 6 matching bases. Germline CDR1 reads MNHEY; CDR2 reads SVGAGI. This CDR3 comprises 15 residues. Trimming shortened V by 7 bases and J by 3 bases, and 15 bases separated the two germline ends. The CDR3 loop is CASKQRDIPNEKLFF. DNA for the CDR3: TGTGCCAGCAAGCAGAGGGACATCCCTAATGAAAAACTGTTTTTT.

This chain joins TRBV27 and TRBJ1-2; D may be TRBD1 (5 bases). The CDR3 is 15 residues long. V was cut by 6 bases and J by 5 bases, with 19 bases left in between. Germline CDR1 is MNHEY and CDR2 is SMNVEV (reference sequence). CDR3 region: CASSPRGRGGYGYTF. CDR3 in DNA: TGTGCCAGCAGCCCCCGGGGGAGGGGAGGATATGGCTACACCTTC.

This rearrangement joins TRBV5-1 to TRBJ2-7; 15 bases match TRBD2. Germline V gene data show CDR1 as SGHRS and CDR2 as YFSETQ. CDR3 length equals 15 residues. Unmatched junction bases numbered 6, after V lost 4 bases and J lost 7 bases. CDR3 residues: CASSEGLAGGLEQYF. The CDR3 DNA reads as TGCGCCAGCAGCGAAGGACTAGCGGGGGGGCTTGAGCAGTACTTC.

This clone was observed a single time. The rearrangement joins TRBV2 to TRBJ2-7, with 8 positions matching TRBD1. This CDR3 is built from 14 residues. CDR1 is SNHLY, CDR2 FYNNEI, per germline. Trimming took 5 bases from V and 6 from J; bases not matched to a gene: 9. The CDR3, as DNA: TGTGCCAGCAGTTCACAGGGGGATCTGAGCGAGCAGTACTTC. Translated: CASSSQGDLSEQYF.

V usage is TRBV29-1 and J usage is TRBJ2-3; a weak D match, TRBD2 (5 bases). The germline V gene has CDR1 SQVTM and CDR2 ANQGSEA. V lost 2 bases, J lost 7 bases, and 10 bases lay in between. The CDR3 has 12 amino acids. CDR3 in DNA: TGCAGCGTTGAAACGGACTCCTATACGCAGTATTTT. Protein sequence: CSVETDSYTQYF.

The chain carries TRBV7-2 and TRBJ2-5; perhaps TRBD2 as D (6 bases). CDR3 length: 15 amino acids. Looked up from germline, CDR1 is SGHTA and CDR2 is FQGNSA. V dropped 4 bases and J dropped 2 bases, with 14 bases sitting between them. The CDR3 reads CASSSTGTRQETQYF. The CDR3 nucleotides are TGTGCCAGCAGCTCAACCGGGACTCGTCAAGAGACCCAGTACTTC.

The J gene is TRBJ2-1, the V gene TRBV27; 13 bases map to TRBD2. The length of the CDR3 is 17 residues. CDR1 MNHEY and CDR2 SMNVEV come from the germline V gene (reference sequence). With 7 bases clipped from V and 4 bases from J, the junction kept 10 bases outside the gene matches. The CDR3 is CASTNSRLAGGYNEQFF. The CDR3 region has the DNA TGTGCCAGCACTAACTCCAGACTAGCGGGAGGATACAATGAGCAGTTCTTC.